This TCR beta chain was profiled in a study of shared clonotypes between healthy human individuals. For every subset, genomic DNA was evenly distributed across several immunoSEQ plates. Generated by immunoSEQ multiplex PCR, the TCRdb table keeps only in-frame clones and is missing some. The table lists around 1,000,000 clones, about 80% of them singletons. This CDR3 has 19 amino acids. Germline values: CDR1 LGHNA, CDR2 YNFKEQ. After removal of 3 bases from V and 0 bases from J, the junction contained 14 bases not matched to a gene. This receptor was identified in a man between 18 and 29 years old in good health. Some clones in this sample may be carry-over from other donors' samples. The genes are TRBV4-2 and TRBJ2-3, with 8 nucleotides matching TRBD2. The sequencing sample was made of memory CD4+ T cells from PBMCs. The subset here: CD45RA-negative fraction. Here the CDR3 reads CASSQGRRTSGRSTDTQYF. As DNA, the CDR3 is TGTGCCAGCAGCCAGGGCCGGAGAACTAGCGGTCGTAGCACAGATACGCAGTATTTT.